This is a list of T cell receptor beta chains from one sample in a study of blood T cell repertoires in COVID-19. Some clones are missing from TCRdb's copy, which holds only in-frame ones; the method was immunoSEQ multiplex PCR. The sample lists roughly 250,000 clones, roughly 93% occurring once. Sequenced: PBMCs or T cells enriched from blood (not recorded which). The receptors were gathered from a middle-aged woman with acute COVID-19. Both conserved end residues are part of each CDR3. Each record gives: clone size, D gene, J gene, V gene, CDR3 protein, CDR3 DNA. D genes are given only for firm matches. Clone size is given for some rows only: seen once, a few or many times, or a class if the clone is expanded.

abundance: NA; d_gene: NA; j_gene: TRBJ1-2; v_gene: TRBV6-5; CDR3aa: CASRQGNYGYTF; CDR3nt: TGTGCCAGCAGACAGGGCAACTATGGCTACACCTTC
abundance: NA; d_gene: NA; j_gene: TRBJ1-1; v_gene: TRBV4-1; CDR3aa: CASSTTENTEAFF; CDR3nt: TGCGCCAGCAGCACCACAGAGAACACTGAAGCTTTCTTT
abundance: NA; d_gene: NA; j_gene: TRBJ1-5; v_gene: TRBV6-1; CDR3aa: CASSEAQVRNQPQHF; CDR3nt: TGTGCCAGCAGTGAAGCACAGGTCCGCAATCAGCCCCAGCATTTT
abundance: NA; d_gene: NA; j_gene: TRBJ2-7; v_gene: TRBV4-3; CDR3aa: CASSQGTASYEQYF; CDR3nt: TGCGCCAGCAGCCAAGGGACAGCTTCCTACGAGCAGTACTTC
abundance: NA; d_gene: NA; j_gene: TRBJ2-7; v_gene: TRBV10-3; CDR3aa: CATTGRETYEQYF; CDR3nt: TGTGCCACCACGGGCAGGGAAACGTACGAGCAGTACTTC
abundance: NA; d_gene: NA; j_gene: TRBJ2-5; v_gene: TRBV2; CDR3aa: CASSAGMGWEETQYF; CDR3nt: TGTGCCAGCAGTGCAGGGATGGGTTGGGAAGAGACCCAGTACTTC
abundance: NA; d_gene: NA; j_gene: TRBJ1-2; v_gene: TRBV4-3; CDR3aa: CASSQDTHTANNYGYTF; CDR3nt: TGCGCCAGCAGCCAAGATACACACACCGCAAATAACTATGGCTACACCTTC
abundance: NA; d_gene: NA; j_gene: TRBJ1-4; v_gene: TRBV5-1; CDR3aa: CASSSQPGTATNEKLFF; CDR3nt: TGCGCCAGCAGCTCCCAGCCCGGGACTGCAACTAATGAAAAACTGTTTTTT
abundance: NA; d_gene: NA; j_gene: TRBJ2-2; v_gene: TRBV2; CDR3aa: CASGMGREDTGELFF; CDR3nt: TGTGCCAGCGGGATGGGCAGGGAAGATACCGGGGAGCTGTTTTTT
abundance: NA; d_gene: TRBD1; j_gene: TRBJ1-1; v_gene: TRBV12-3/TRBV12-4; CDR3aa: CASRPGGNTEAFF; CDR3nt: TGTGCCAGCAGACCAGGGGGCAACACTGAAGCTTTCTTT
abundance: NA; d_gene: NA; j_gene: TRBJ1-1; v_gene: TRBV4-2; CDR3aa: CASSRTLTEPNTEAFF; CDR3nt: TGTGCCAGCAGCCGCACGCTGACAGAACCGAACACTGAAGCTTTCTTT
abundance: NA; d_gene: TRBD2; j_gene: TRBJ2-7; v_gene: TRBV4-1; CDR3aa: CASSQEITRGTGGYEQYF; CDR3nt: TGCGCCAGCAGCCAAGAAATTACTCGTGGAACGGGGGGCTACGAGCAGTACTTC
abundance: NA; d_gene: NA; j_gene: TRBJ1-5; v_gene: TRBV19; CDR3aa: CASSPGISNQPQHF; CDR3nt: TGTGCCAGTAGTCCCGGGATTAGCAATCAGCCCCAGCATTTT
abundance: NA; d_gene: TRBD1; j_gene: TRBJ1-2; v_gene: TRBV14; CDR3aa: CASSLFGQGAGYTF; CDR3nt: TGTGCCAGCAGCCTTTTCGGACAGGGAGCTGGCTACACCTTC
abundance: once; d_gene: NA; j_gene: TRBJ1-2; v_gene: TRBV5-1; CDR3aa: CASSEESAYGYTF; CDR3nt: TGCGCCAGCAGTGAGGAATCTGCCTATGGCTACACCTTC
abundance: NA; d_gene: NA; j_gene: TRBJ1-1; v_gene: TRBV6-5; CDR3aa: CASSWRSVNTEAFF; CDR3nt: TGTGCCAGCAGTTGGCGCAGCGTGAACACTGAAGCTTTCTTT
abundance: NA; d_gene: NA; j_gene: TRBJ2-1; v_gene: TRBV15; CDR3aa: CATSSAVHGSSYNEQFF; CDR3nt: TGTGCCACCAGCTCGGCAGTTCACGGGAGCTCCTACAATGAGCAGTTCTTC
abundance: NA; d_gene: NA; j_gene: TRBJ1-6; v_gene: TRBV7-9; CDR3aa: CASRNRGTSDSPLHF; CDR3nt: TGTGCCAGCAGAAATAGGGGGACATCGGATTCACCCCTCCACTTT
abundance: NA; d_gene: NA; j_gene: TRBJ2-7; v_gene: TRBV11-3; CDR3aa: CASGESYEQYF; CDR3nt: TGTGCCAGCGGAGAATCTTACGAGCAGTACTTC